The 10 T cell receptor beta chains in this list originate from one sample, sequenced in a study of OX40 agonist ivuxolimab in advanced cancers. Data came from immunoSEQ multiplex PCR; TCRdb stores just in-frame clones and leaves some out. In the table there are under 90,000 clones, about 85% of which are singletons. Sequenced here: CD4+ or CD8+ T cells sorted from blood, sampled in a trial of the OX40 agonist ivuxolimab. These receptors were taken from an adult with an advanced solid tumor such as melanoma, head and neck, liver or kidney cancer.

The CDR3 DNA reads as TGCAGCGTTGTATGGACCCAAGAGACCCAGTACTTC. It encodes CSVVWTQETQYF. The genes are TRBV29-1 and TRBJ2-5; D not resolved. V shed 4 bases and J shed 1 base, with 7 bases lying between them. The germline V gene has CDR1 SQVTM and CDR2 ANQGSEA. The CDR3 spans 12 residues.

The chain has TRBV15 and TRBJ1-5, with D hard to call. The end of the DNA fits TRBJ2-3 better, so the J call may be wrong. The CDR3 consists of 12 residues. CDR1 is LNHNV and CDR2 is YYDKDF in the germline V gene (reference sequence). The CDR3 is CATSRDHQPQYF. In nucleotides, the CDR3 is TGTGCCACCAGCAGAGATCATCAGCCCCAGTATTTT.

V gene TRBV29-1 combines with J gene TRBJ2-2; 7 bases agree with TRBD1. The trim removed 5 bases at V and 2 bases at J, leaving 8 bases unmatched. The CDR3 spans 15 residues. CDR1 is SQVTM and CDR2 is ANQGSEA in the germline V gene. CDR3 nucleotides: TGCAGCGTTATAAGGGGGCAAATAAACACCGGGGAGCTGTTTTTT. It translates to CSVIRGQINTGELFF.

The CDR3 coding sequence is TGTGCCAGCAGCCAGCGGGAGGGCCTAAACAATGAGCAGTTCTTC. Its protein product is CASSQREGLNNEQFF. The V call is TRBV4-2, the J call TRBJ2-1; TRBD2 matches 9 bases. V lost 3 bases to trimming and J lost 5 bases; unmatched junction nucleotides: 5. The CDR3 covers 15 residues. Germline V gene data show CDR1 as LGHNA and CDR2 as YNFKEQ.

This clone has just one count. The gene calls are TRBV6-1 and TRBJ1-3; 8 nucleotides align to TRBD1. V shed 2 bases, J shed 4 bases, and the junction held 4 bases outside the gene matches. CDR1 and CDR2 from the germline V gene are MNHNS and SASEGT. The CDR3 extends over 15 amino acids. The CDR3 region is CASSERDRLGNTIYF. The CDR3 region has the DNA TGTGCCAGCAGTGAACGGGACAGGTTAGGAAACACCATATATTTT.

V and J are TRBV12-5 and TRBJ2-7; D uncertain. This CDR3 region has 14 residues. CDR1 and CDR2 (germline): LGHNT, FRNRAP. V was pared by 6 bases and J by 1 base, with 13 bases between. CDR3 in amino acids: CASGGSSGSYEQYF. The DNA for the CDR3 is TGTGCTAGTGGGGGCTCGAGTGGGTCCTACGAGCAGTACTTC.

This sequence joins TRBV6-5 and TRBJ1-1; possible D gene TRBD1, 6 bases. The germline V and J ends were trimmed by 2 bases and 0 bases, with 10 bases remaining between them. The V gene's germline CDR1 is MNHEY and CDR2 SVGAGI. The CDR3 has 15 amino acids. CDR3 in amino acids: CASSYRRGMNTEAFF. CDR3 sequence (DNA): TGTGCCAGCAGTTACCGCAGGGGTATGAACACTGAAGCTTTCTTT.

The gene calls are TRBV18 and TRBJ1-1; D not resolved. Trimming removed 5 bases at V and 1 base at J, with 8 bases between. Per the germline V gene, CDR1 is KGHSH and CDR2 is LQKENI. CDR3 length equals 13 residues. CDR3 region: CASSSQENTEAFF. The DNA for the CDR3 is TGTGCCAGCTCATCGCAGGAGAACACTGAAGCTTTCTTT.

This clone was seen a few times. At the DNA level, this CDR3 is encoded by other sequences in the same sample as well. The genes are TRBV28 and TRBJ2-1; 10 positions match TRBD2. The CDR3 is made up of 22 amino acids. CDR1 and CDR2 from the germline V gene are MDHEN and SYDVKM. V was clipped by 5 bases and J by 5 bases; unmatched bases: 27. CDR3 in amino acids: CASSPPRDIWTSGVIQDNEQFF. The DNA for the CDR3 is TGTGCCAGCAGTCCGCCCCGGGACATCTGGACTAGCGGAGTGATTCAAGACAATGAGCAGTTCTTC.

The V and J genes are TRBV10-3 and TRBJ1-2; no clear D. The CDR3 loop spans 13 amino acids. The V end was cut by 3 bases, the J end by 8 bases, with 13 bases between. Germline V gives CDR1 ENHRY, CDR2 SYGVKD. This chain's CDR3 is CAISETQVWGYTF. CDR3 DNA: TGTGCCATCAGTGAAACTCAGGTCTGGGGCTACACCTTC.